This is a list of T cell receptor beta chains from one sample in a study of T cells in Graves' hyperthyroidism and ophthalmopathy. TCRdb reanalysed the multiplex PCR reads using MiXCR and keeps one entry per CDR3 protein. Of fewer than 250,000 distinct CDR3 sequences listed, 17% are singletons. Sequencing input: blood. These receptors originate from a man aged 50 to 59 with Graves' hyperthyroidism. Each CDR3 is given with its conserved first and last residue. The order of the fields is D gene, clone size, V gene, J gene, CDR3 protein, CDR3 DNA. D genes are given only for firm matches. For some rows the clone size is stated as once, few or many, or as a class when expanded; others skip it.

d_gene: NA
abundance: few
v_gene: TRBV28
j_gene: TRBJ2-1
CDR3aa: CASKDSVLAGPYNEQFF
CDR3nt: TGTGCCAGCAAAGATTCGGTCTTGGCGGGACCCTACAATGAGCAGTTCTTC

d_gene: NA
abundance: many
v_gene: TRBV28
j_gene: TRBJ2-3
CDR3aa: CASSLGVFGGAKVATQYF
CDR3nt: TGTGCCAGCAGTTTGGGGGTCTTCGGGGGCGCGAAGGTGGCTACGCAGTATTTT

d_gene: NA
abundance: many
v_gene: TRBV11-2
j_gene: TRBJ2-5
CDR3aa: CASSLIRAETQYF
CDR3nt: TGTGCCAGCAGCTTAATCAGGGCTGAGACCCAGTACTTC

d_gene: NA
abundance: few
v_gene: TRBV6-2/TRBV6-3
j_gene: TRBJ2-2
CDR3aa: CASRPSLAGELFF
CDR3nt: TGTGCCAGCAGGCCAAGTCTGGCCGGGGAGCTGTTTTTT

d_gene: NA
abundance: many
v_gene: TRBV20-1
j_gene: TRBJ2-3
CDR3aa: CSASGISTDTQYF
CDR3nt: TGCAGTGCTAGCGGGATTAGCACAGATACGCAGTATTTT

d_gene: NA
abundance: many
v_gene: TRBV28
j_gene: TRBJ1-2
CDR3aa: CASRPGGNYGYTF
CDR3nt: TGTGCCAGCAGACCGGGGGGGAACTATGGCTACACCTTC

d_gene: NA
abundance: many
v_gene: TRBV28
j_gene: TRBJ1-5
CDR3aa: CASSPTLRPQHF
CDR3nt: TGTGCCAGCAGTCCCACCCTGAGGCCCCAGCATTTT

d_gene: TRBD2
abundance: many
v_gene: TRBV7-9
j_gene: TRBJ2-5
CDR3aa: CASSLGETSGQETQYF
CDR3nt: TGTGCCAGCAGCTTAGGAGAGACTAGCGGACAAGAGACCCAGTACTTC

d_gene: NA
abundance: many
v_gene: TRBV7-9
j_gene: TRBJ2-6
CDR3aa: CASQNRGLRGANVLTF
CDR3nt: TGTGCCAGCCAGAACCGGGGGCTGCGGGGGGCCAACGTCCTGACTTTC

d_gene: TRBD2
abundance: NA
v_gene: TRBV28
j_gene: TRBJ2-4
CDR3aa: CASSPVGGRGNIQYF
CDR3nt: TGTGCCAGCAGTCCCGTCGGGGGGAGGGGAAACATTCAGTACTTC

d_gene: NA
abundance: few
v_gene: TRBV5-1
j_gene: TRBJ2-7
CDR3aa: CASSQLPLDEQYF
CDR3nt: TGCGCCAGCAGCCAACTGCCACTGGACGAGCAGTACTTC

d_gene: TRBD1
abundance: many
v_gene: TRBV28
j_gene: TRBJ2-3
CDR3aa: CASRSDRELDTQYF
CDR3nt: TGTGCCAGCAGGTCTGACAGGGAGTTGGATACGCAGTATTTT

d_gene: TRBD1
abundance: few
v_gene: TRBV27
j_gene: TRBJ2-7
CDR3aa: CASSTRTGGSYEQCF
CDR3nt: TGTGCCAGCAGTACCCGGACAGGGGGAAGCTACGAGCAGTGCTTC

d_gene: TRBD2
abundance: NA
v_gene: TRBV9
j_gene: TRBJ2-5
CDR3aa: CASSGTSGETQYF
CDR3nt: TGTGCCAGCAGCGGGACTAGCGGGGAGACCCAGTACTTC

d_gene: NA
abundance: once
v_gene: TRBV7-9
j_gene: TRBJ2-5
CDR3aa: CAGRLRGGQETQYF
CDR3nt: TGTGCCGGCCGTCTGAGAGGGGGCCAAGAGACCCAGTACTTC

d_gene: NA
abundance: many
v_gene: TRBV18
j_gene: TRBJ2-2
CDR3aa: CASSPRSPNTGELFF
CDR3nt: TGTGCCAGCTCACCACGTAGCCCGAACACCGGGGAGCTGTTTTTT

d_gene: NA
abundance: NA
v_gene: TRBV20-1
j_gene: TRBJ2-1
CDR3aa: CSAKQGSSYNEQFF
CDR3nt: TGCAGTGCTAAACAGGGTAGCTCCTACAATGAGCAGTTCTTC

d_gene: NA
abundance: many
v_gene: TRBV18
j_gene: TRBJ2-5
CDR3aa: CASSPPDQETQYF
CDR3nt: TGTGCCAGCTCACCACCGGACCAAGAGACCCAGTACTTC

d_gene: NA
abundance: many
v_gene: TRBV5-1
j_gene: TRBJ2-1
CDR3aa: CASSLVGLSSYNEQFF
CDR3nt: TGCGCCAGCAGCTTGGTTGGGCTAAGCTCCTACAATGAGCAGTTCTTC

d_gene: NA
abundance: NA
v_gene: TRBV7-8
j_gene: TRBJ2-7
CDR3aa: CASSPGHLDEQYF
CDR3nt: TGTGCCAGCAGCCCCGGACATCTCGACGAGCAGTACTTC

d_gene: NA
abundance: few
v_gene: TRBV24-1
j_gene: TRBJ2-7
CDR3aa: CATSMAGTYEQYF
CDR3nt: TGTGCCACCAGTATGGCGGGGACCTACGAGCAGTACTTC

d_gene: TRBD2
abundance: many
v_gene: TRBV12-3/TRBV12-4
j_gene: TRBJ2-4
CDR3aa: CASSSGLAGAQNIQYF
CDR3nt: TGTGCCAGCAGTTCTGGACTAGCGGGAGCCCAAAACATTCAGTACTTC

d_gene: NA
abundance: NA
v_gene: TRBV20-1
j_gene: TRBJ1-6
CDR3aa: CSARGLDSYNSPLHF
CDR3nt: TGCAGTGCTAGAGGTCTTGACTCCTATAATTCACCCCTCCACTTT

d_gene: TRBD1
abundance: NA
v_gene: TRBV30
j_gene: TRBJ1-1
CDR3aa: CAWSVRAGGSTEAFF
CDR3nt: TGTGCCTGGAGTGTACGGGCAGGGGGAAGCACTGAAGCTTTCTTT

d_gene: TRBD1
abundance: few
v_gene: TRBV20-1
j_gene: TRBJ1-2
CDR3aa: CSARETRGRVTF
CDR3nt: TGCAGTGCTAGAGAAACCAGGGGGCGGGTGACCTTC

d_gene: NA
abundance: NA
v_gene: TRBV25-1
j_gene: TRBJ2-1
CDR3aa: CASSSVGNNEQFF
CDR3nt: TGTGCCAGCAGTTCGGTGGGCAACAATGAGCAGTTCTTC

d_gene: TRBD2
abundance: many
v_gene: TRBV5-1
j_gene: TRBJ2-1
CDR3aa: CASSLAGARGNEQFF
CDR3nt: TGCGCCAGCAGCTTAGCGGGAGCCCGGGGCAATGAGCAGTTCTTC

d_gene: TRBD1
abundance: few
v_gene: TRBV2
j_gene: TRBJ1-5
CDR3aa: CASSLGQGENQPQHF
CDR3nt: TGTGCCAGCAGCCTGGGACAGGGCGAGAATCAGCCCCAGCATTTT

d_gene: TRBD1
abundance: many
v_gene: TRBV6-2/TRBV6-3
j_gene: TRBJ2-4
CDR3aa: CASSSDRELAKNIQYF
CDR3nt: TGTGCCAGCAGTTCGGACAGGGAGCTAGCCAAAAACATTCAGTACTTC

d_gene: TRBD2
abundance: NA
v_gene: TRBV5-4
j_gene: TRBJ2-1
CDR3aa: CASSRQLAGVNEQFF
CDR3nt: TGTGCCAGCAGCCGCCAACTAGCGGGAGTTAATGAGCAGTTCTTC

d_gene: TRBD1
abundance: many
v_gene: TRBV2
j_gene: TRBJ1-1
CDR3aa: CASTPDRGHIRAFF
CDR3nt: TGTGCCAGCACCCCGGACAGGGGGCATATCAGAGCTTTCTTT

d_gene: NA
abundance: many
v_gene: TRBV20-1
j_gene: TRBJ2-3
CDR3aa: CSVKSGSSTDTQYF
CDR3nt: TGCAGTGTCAAGAGCGGATCCAGCACAGATACGCAGTATTTT

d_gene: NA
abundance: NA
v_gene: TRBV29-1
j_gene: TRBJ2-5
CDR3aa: CSVKVPNQETQYF
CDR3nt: TGCAGCGTTAAAGTCCCAAATCAAGAGACCCAGTACTTC

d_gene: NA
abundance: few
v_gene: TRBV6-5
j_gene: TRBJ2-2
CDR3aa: CASSYISTGELFF
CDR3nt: TGTGCCAGCAGTTACATTTCTACCGGGGAGCTGTTTTTT

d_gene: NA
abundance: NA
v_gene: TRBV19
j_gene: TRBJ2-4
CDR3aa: CASSTGTGGPNIQYF
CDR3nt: TGTGCCAGTAGTACCGGGACCGGCGGCCCAAACATTCAGTACTTC

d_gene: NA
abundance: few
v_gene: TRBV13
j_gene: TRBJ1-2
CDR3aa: CASSPGPPMGYTF
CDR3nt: TGTGCCAGCAGCCCCGGGCCCCCGATGGGCTACACCTTC

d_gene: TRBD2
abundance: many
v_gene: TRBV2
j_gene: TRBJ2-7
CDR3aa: CASSETSGSYEQYF
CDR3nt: TGTGCCAGCAGTGAGACTAGCGGCTCCTACGAGCAGTACTTC